These 15 T cell receptor beta chains were all obtained from the same sample, sequenced in a study of CD8 T cells in Susac syndrome. Random-hexamer reverse transcription was applied to about 0.5 to 1 ug RNA. TCRdb re-called the immunoSEQ multiplex PCR reads with MiXCR, one entry per CDR3 protein. The sample consists of roughly 190,000 distinct CDR3 sequences, about 94% of them appearing once. Specimen: CD4+ T cells from PBMCs. The receptor source for this set is a human donor in good health.

The chain has TRBV3-1 and TRBJ2-7; 8 nucleotides line up with TRBD1. The CDR3 runs 14 residues. V shed 5 bases and J 4 bases; nucleotides not matched to a gene: 7. The V gene's germline CDR1 is LGHDT and CDR2 YNNKEL (reference sequence). The CDR3 DNA is TGTGCCAGCAGCGTCCCCGGACAGGGATACGAGCAGTACTTC. This gives the protein CASSVPGQGYEQYF.

The V gene is TRBV7-2, the J gene TRBJ2-1; possibly TRBD2 for D (5 bases). CDR3 length equals 13 residues. CDR1 is SGHTA and CDR2 is FQGNSA in the germline V gene. V was pared by 6 bases and J by 5 bases, with 11 bases between. As DNA, the CDR3 is TGTGCCAGCAGTTTGGCGGGCAACAATGAGCAGTTCTTC. Its translation is CASSLAGNNEQFF.

The chain links TRBV2 to TRBJ2-2; D gene uncertain. CDR3 length: 14 amino acids. Looked up from germline, CDR1 is SNHLY and CDR2 is FYNNEI. V gave up 7 bases and J gave up 2 bases, with 11 bases separating them. CDR3 DNA sequence: TGTGCCAGCAAAAAGGAGTTTAACACCGGGGAGCTGTTTTTT. Translation: CASKKEFNTGELFF.

This chain joins TRBV3-1 and TRBJ1-4; TRBD1 is a possible D gene (5 bases). V shed 0 bases and J shed 7 bases, with 12 bases lying between them. Germline loops: CDR1 LGHDT, CDR2 YNNKEL (reference sequence). CDR3 length: 15 amino acids. The CDR3 nucleotides are TGTGCCAGCAGCCAAGATCGGGGCATATCTGAAAAACTGTTTTTT. This sequence encodes CASSQDRGISEKLFF.

The chain uses TRBV9 and TRBJ2-1, with D unresolved. The CDR3 consists of 14 residues. Trimming pared 0 bases from V and 7 bases from J, leaving 11 bases between. Germline lookup yields CDR1 SGDLS and CDR2 YYNGEE. The CDR3 nucleotides are TGTGCCAGCAGCGTAGGGCGGCCAGCTAATGAGCAGTTCTTC. Translated: CASSVGRPANEQFF.

The chain links TRBV12-3 or TRBV12-4 to TRBJ2-1; no clear D gene. V dropped 2 bases and J dropped 4 bases, with 9 bases sitting between them. The CDR3 runs to 14 residues. CDR3 nucleotides: TGTGCCAGCAGTTTAACCAGGAAGTACAATGAGCAGTTCTTC. This codes for CASSLTRKYNEQFF.

The chain combines TRBV12-3 or TRBV12-4 with TRBJ2-3; possible D gene TRBD1, 6 bases. The CDR3 extends over 15 amino acids. Trimming pared 5 bases from V and 0 bases from J, leaving 12 bases between. The CDR3 DNA reads as TGTGCCAGCAGTACCAGACAGGCTAGCACAGATACGCAGTATTTT. Amino acids: CASSTRQASTDTQYF.

The V and J genes are TRBV9 and TRBJ2-1; the match to TRBD2 covers 9 bases. Germline CDR1 is SGDLS and CDR2 is YYNGEE. V dropped 3 bases and J dropped 4; count of bases not matched to a gene: 5. The CDR3 totals 15 residues. CDR3 loop: CASSAIAGVYNEQFF. CDR3 nucleotide sequence: TGTGCCAGCAGCGCCATAGCGGGAGTGTACAATGAGCAGTTCTTC. Based on the CDR3 plus reference TRBV9 and TRBJ2-1, the full variable domain is DSGVTQTPKHLITATGQRVTLRCSPRSGDLSVYWYQQSLDQGLQFLIQYYNGEERAKGNILERFSAQQFPDLHSELNLSSLELGDSALYFCASSAIAGVYNEQFFGPGTRLTVL.

V is TRBV2 and J is TRBJ2-7; D is ambiguous. The length of the CDR3 is 15 residues. Looked up from germline, CDR1 is SNHLY and CDR2 is FYNNEI. The germline V and J ends were trimmed by 3 bases and 5 bases, with 17 bases remaining between them. Here the CDR3 DNA reads TGTGCCAGCAGTGAGATCCGGGCCCAAGTCCACGAGCAGTACTTC. This encodes CASSEIRAQVHEQYF.

The chain joins TRBV9 to TRBJ2-7; 12 bases agree with TRBD2. Germline CDR1 reads SGDLS; CDR2 reads YYNGEE. The CDR3 runs 15 residues. J gave up 2 bases and V 4 bases, and 4 bases lay outside the gene matches. This chain's CDR3 is CASSPRTSGAYEQYF. The DNA of the CDR3 is TGTGCCAGCAGCCCCCGGACTAGCGGGGCCTACGAGCAGTACTTC.

The chain links TRBV20-1 to TRBJ1-4, with no clear D. The V gene lost 3 bases and the J gene lost 0 bases, with 5 bases spanning the gap. The CDR3 sequence is 13 residues long. CDR1 is DFQATT and CDR2 is SNEGSKA in the germline V gene (reference sequence). CDR3 protein: CSASSTTNEKLFF. The CDR3 DNA follows: TGCAGTGCTAGTTCGACAACTAATGAAAAACTGTTTTTT.

This chain uses TRBV4-2 with TRBJ1-2; D possibly corresponds to TRBD1 (5 bases). Trimming took off 4 bases at V and 4 bases at J, with 19 bases between the two ends. This CDR3 region has 16 residues. From germline, CDR1 is LGHNA and CDR2 YNFKEQ. The chain's CDR3 is CASSPRERVQGYGYTF. The CDR3 nucleotides read TGTGCCAGCAGCCCCCGGGAGAGGGTTCAGGGCTATGGCTACACCTTC.

This chain joins TRBV20-1 and TRBJ1-5; D gene ambiguous. The CDR3 covers 14 residues. CDR1 DFQATT and CDR2 SNEGSKA come from the germline V gene (reference sequence). The V gene lost 1 base and the J gene lost 6 bases, with 13 bases spanning the gap. CDR3 protein: CSARVGSGIQPQHF. The CDR3 nucleotides read TGCAGTGCTAGAGTTGGCTCGGGGATTCAGCCCCAGCATTTT.

The chain joins TRBV24-1 to TRBJ2-5; D gene unclear. The germline gives CDR1 KGHDR, CDR2 SFDVKD. CDR3 length equals 13 residues. V lost 0 bases and J lost 3, with 4 bases in between. The CDR3 coding sequence is TGTGCCACCAGTGATTTGCAGGAAGAGACCCAGTACTTC. Residues: CATSDLQEETQYF.

This chain links TRBV27 with TRBJ1-1; D not resolved. Germline CDR1 is MNHEY and CDR2 is SMNVEV (reference sequence). Trimming left V 4 bases short and J 4 bases short, with 7 bases between. The CDR3 extends over 12 amino acids. The CDR3 bases are TGTGCCAGCAGTTACCGGGGCACTGAAGCTTTCTTT. This translates into CASSYRGTEAFF.